This T cell receptor (beta chain) was identified in a study of blood T cell repertoires in COVID-19. Study summary: The United States, Italy and Spain supplied acute and convalescent COVID-19 samples. The cDNA or gDNA used as material had been derived from T cells, B-cell-depleted T cells, or PBMCs.

Measured with immunoSEQ multiplex PCR; TCRdb has only the in-frame clones, and not every one. Of around 170,000 clones listed, 90% are singletons. Per the germline V gene, CDR1 is MDHEN and CDR2 is SYDVKM. This CDR3 spans 14 amino acids. Germline trimming cut 6 bases from V and 7 bases from J; bases unmatched to any gene: 7. The receptor comes from a man between 50 and 59 years old with acute or convalescent COVID-19. The sample consisted of peripheral blood. V is TRBV28 and J is TRBJ2-2; 8 bases align to TRBD1. The DNA for the CDR3 is TGTGCCAGCAGGGCCAGGGGGCCGGGCGGGGAGCTGTTTTTT. Protein sequence: CASRARGPGGELFF.